Below, one T cell receptor (beta chain) is given with its context. Its antigen remains unidentified. This specimen belongs to a study of T cell responses to AZD1222 COVID-19 vaccine. Generated by immunoSEQ multiplex PCR, the TCRdb table keeps only in-frame clones and is missing some. The sample contains some 190,000 clones, almost 90% of which appear only once. This CDR3 comprises 17 residues. The junction had 9 bases not matched to a gene; V was cut back by 0 bases and J by 6 bases. CDR1 and CDR2 from the germline V gene are MNHEY and SMNVEV (reference sequence). The study, taken as a whole, reports: Increased Spike-specific TCR breadth and depth were observed after two AZD1222 doses. It was only a handful of AZD1222 recipients who were seropositive at baseline.

The source was peripheral blood, collected on day 0 of AZD1222 vaccination. The chain employs TRBV27 and TRBJ2-2; 8 bases align to TRBD2. This clonotype was sampled from an adult in good health. CDR3: CASSLSLREGVAGELFF. The CDR3, as DNA: TGTGCCAGCAGTTTATCACTCCGGGAGGGAGTAGCCGGGGAGCTGTTTTTT.